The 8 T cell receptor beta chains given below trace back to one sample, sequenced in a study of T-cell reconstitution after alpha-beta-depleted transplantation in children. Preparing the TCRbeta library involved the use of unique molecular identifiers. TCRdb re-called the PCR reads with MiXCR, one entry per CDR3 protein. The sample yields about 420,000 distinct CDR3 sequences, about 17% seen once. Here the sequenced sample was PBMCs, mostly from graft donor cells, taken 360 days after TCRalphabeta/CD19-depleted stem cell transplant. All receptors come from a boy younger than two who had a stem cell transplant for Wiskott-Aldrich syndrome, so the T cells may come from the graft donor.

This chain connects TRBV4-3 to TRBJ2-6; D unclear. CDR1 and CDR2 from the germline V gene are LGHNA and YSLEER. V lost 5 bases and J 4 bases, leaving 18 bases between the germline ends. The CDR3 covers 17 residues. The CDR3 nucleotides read TGCGCCAGCAGCATGCAAGTCATAGGAACCGGGGCCAACGTCCTGACTTTC. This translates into CASSMQVIGTGANVLTF.

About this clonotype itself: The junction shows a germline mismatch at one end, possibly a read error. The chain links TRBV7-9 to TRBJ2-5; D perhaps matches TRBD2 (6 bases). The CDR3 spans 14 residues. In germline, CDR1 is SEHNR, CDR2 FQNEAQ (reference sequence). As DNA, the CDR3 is TGTGCCAGCAGCTTGGGGGGAGCCAGTTTTACCCTGTACTTC. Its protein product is CASSLGGASFTLYF. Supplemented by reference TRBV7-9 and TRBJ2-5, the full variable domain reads DTGVSQNPRHKITKRGQNVTFRCDPISEHNRLYWYRQTLGQGPEFLTYFQNEAQLEKSRLLSDRFSAERPKGSFSTLEIQRTEQGDSAMYLCASSLGGASFTLYFGPGTRLLVL.

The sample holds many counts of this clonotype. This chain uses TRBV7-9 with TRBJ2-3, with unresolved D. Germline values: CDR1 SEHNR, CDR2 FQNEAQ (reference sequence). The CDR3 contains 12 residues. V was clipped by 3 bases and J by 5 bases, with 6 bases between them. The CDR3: CASSFRLDTQYF. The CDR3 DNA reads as TGTGCCAGCAGCTTCCGGTTAGATACGCAGTATTTT.

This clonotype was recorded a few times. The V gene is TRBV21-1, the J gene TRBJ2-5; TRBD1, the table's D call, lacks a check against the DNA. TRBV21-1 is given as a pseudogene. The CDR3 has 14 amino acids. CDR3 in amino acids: CASSSDSLQETQYF. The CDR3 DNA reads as TGTGCCAGCAGCTCCGACAGCCTCCAAGAGACCCAGTACTTC.

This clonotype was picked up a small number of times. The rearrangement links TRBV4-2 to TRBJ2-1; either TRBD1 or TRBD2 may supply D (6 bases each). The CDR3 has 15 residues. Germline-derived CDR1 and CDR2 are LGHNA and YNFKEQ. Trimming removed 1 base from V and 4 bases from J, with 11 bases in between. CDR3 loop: CASSQVGGSYNEQFF. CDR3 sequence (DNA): TGTGCCAGCAGCCAAGTCGGGGGCTCATACAATGAGCAGTTCTTC.

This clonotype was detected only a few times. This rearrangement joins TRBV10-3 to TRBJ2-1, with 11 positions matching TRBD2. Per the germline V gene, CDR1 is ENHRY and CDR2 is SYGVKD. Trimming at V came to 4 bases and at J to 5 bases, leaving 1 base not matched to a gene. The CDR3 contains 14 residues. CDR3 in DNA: TGTGCCATCAGTGTAGCGGGGGGGAACAATGAGCAGTTCTTC. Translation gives CAISVAGGNNEQFF.

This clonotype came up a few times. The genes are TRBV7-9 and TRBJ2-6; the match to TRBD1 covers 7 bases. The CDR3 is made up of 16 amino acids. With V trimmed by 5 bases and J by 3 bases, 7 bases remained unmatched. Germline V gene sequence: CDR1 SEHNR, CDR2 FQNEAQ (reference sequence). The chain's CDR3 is CASSPRGSNGANVLTF. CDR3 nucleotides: TGTGCCAGCAGCCCCAGGGGGAGTAATGGGGCCAACGTCCTGACTTTC.

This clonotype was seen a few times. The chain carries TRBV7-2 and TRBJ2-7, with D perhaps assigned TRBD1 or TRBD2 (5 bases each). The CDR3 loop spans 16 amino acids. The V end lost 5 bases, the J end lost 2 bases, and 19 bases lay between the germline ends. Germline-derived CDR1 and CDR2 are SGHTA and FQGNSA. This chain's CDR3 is CASSPSRSRQTYEQYF. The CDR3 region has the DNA TGTGCCAGCAGCCCTAGCCGAAGTAGACAGACCTACGAGCAGTACTTC.